These T cell receptor beta chains were read from a single sample in a study of blood T cell repertoires in COVID-19. Sequenced by immunoSEQ multiplex PCR; TCRdb stores in-frame clones only, minus some. The sample yields 250,000 to 300,000 clones, 75% to 90% seen once. The sequenced sample consisted of peripheral blood. The receptor source for this set is a woman in her 70s with COVID-19, enrolled during active disease. CDR3s include the opening cysteine and the closing phenylalanine or tryptophan. D genes are given only for firm matches. Clone size is not always given. Where it is, it says once, few, many or a class for expanded clones.

v_gene,abundance,d_gene,j_gene,CDR3aa,CDR3nt
TRBV6-1,-,-,TRBJ1-1,CASSEALPGIGSEAFF,TGTGCCAGCAGTGAAGCGCTTCCGGGGATCGGATCTGAAGCTTTCTTT
TRBV21-1,-,-,TRBJ1-2,CASTIRGIFGYTF,TGTGCCAGCACCATCAGAGGGATCTTTGGCTACACCTTC
TRBV18,-,TRBD1,TRBJ1-1,CASSPRTGVTEAFF,TGTGCCAGCTCACCCCGGACAGGGGTAACTGAAGCTTTCTTT
TRBV2,-,-,TRBJ1-2,CASSEGSLNYGYTF,TGTGCCAGCAGTGAGGGCAGCCTTAACTATGGCTACACCTTC
TRBV10-3,-,TRBD1,TRBJ2-1,CAISADRGLTRNEQFF,TGTGCCATCAGTGCGGACAGGGGGCTCACGCGGAATGAGCAGTTCTTC
TRBV30,-,-,TRBJ1-2,CAWSHGVGGYTF,TGTGCCTGGAGTCACGGGGTAGGTGGCTACACCTTC
TRBV11-2,-,-,TRBJ1-2,CASSLEFYSPGYTF,TGTGCCAGCAGCTTAGAGTTTTACAGTCCTGGCTACACCTTC
TRBV29-1,-,-,TRBJ2-7,CSCRSDSYEQYF,TGCAGCTGCCGGTCTGACTCCTACGAGCAGTACTTC
TRBV18,-,TRBD1,TRBJ1-2,CASSETGGEVYGYTF,TGTGCCAGCTCAGAGACAGGGGGCGAGGTCTATGGCTACACCTTC
TRBV5-4,-,TRBD2,TRBJ2-1,CASSFRSGGGNEQFF,TGTGCCAGCAGCTTTCGGAGCGGGGGGGGGAATGAGCAGTTCTTC
TRBV18,-,-,TRBJ1-5,CASSPPGHPFYSNQPQHF,TGTGCCAGCTCACCCCCGGGACACCCTTTTTATAGCAATCAGCCCCAGCATTTT
TRBV15,-,-,TRBJ2-5,CATSKLGGLQETQYF,TGTGCCACCAGCAAGTTGGGGGGGCTCCAAGAGACCCAGTACTTC
TRBV29-1,-,-,TRBJ2-5,CSVEDHRRGVQYF,TGCAGCGTTGAAGATCATCGCAGGGGTGTTCAGTACTTC
TRBV29-1,-,TRBD1,TRBJ1-3,CSGQGAGNTIYF,TGCAGTGGACAGGGGGCTGGAAACACCATATATTTT
TRBV18,-,TRBD2,TRBJ2-1,CASSPRPSGGADEQFF,TGTGCCAGCTCACCACGGCCTAGCGGGGGGGCGGATGAGCAGTTCTTC
TRBV19,-,TRBD1,TRBJ1-5,CASSKGTGNNQPQHF,TGTGCCAGTAGTAAGGGGACAGGTAACAATCAGCCCCAGCATTTT
TRBV30,once,TRBD1,TRBJ1-1,CAWSGTGTGAMNTEAFF,TGTGCCTGGAGTGGTACCGGGACAGGGGCCATGAACACTGAAGCTTTCTTT